This paragraph covers one T cell receptor (beta chain) sequence. The CDR3 has 16 amino acids. With V trimmed by 2 bases and J by 1 base, 6 bases remained unmatched. CDR1 and CDR2 (germline): SEHNR, FQNEAQ (reference sequence). The record originates from a study of blood T cell repertoires in COVID-19. About the research overall: COVID-19 samples from acute and convalescent phases originated in the United States, Italy and Spain. T cells, B-cell-depleted T cells, or PBMCs supplied cDNA or gDNA.

TCRdb's copy holds only in-frame clones and misses some; the assay was immunoSEQ multiplex PCR. The repertoire holds hundreds of thousands of clones, with 70% to 90% as singletons. Input material: peripheral blood. The chain employs TRBV7-9 and TRBJ2-5; the match to TRBD2 covers 8 bases. This clonotype originated in a woman in her 30s with active or convalescent COVID-19. The CDR3 protein is CASSLTTSGLQETQYF. CDR3 coding DNA: TGTGCCAGCAGCTTAACCACTAGCGGACTCCAAGAGACCCAGTACTTC.